A selection of T cell receptor beta chains follows, all from one sample in a study of T cells in Graves' hyperthyroidism and ophthalmopathy. TCRdb re-called the multiplex PCR reads through MiXCR, storing one row per CDR3 protein. The top ten clones hold over 15% of a sample with fewer than 900,000 distinct CDR3 sequences, roughly 20% of them seen once. Sequencing input: blood. All receptors come from a woman aged 50 to 65 with Graves' hyperthyroidism that later progressed to Graves' ophthalmopathy. Each CDR3 is given with its conserved first and last residue. A D gene is named only where the DNA matches it firmly. Only part of the rows carry a size: once, few, many, or a class if the clone is expanded.

D gene	V gene	clone size	J gene	CDR3 DNA	CDR3 protein
-	TRBV12-3/TRBV12-4	many	TRBJ2-2	TGTGCCAGCAGTATTCCCGGGACTCCGGAAACCGGGGAGCTGTTTTTT	CASSIPGTPETGELFF
-	TRBV6-1	-	TRBJ2-3	TGTGCCAGCACCGATAGTACTGCTAGCACAGATACGCAGTATTTT	CASTDSTASTDTQYF
-	TRBV7-9	few	TRBJ1-1	TGTGCCAGCAGCCTCAGACAGGCTACGAACACTGAAGCTTTCTTT	CASSLRQATNTEAFF
-	TRBV6-1	-	TRBJ2-3	TGTGCCAGCAGTACCTCCCCTTCACCTACTAGTTCGCTCACAGATACGCAGTATTTT	CASSTSPSPTSSLTDTQYF
-	TRBV20-1	-	TRBJ1-4	TGCAGTGCTAGAGATCCCCGCAGGGACTTTGAAAAACTGTTTTTT	CSARDPRRDFEKLFF
TRBD1	TRBV18	many	TRBJ1-5	TGTGCCAGCTCACAAACAGGGGGCGCGCAGCCCCAGCATTTT	CASSQTGGAQPQHF
-	TRBV19	-	TRBJ1-1	TGTGCCAGTACCATCCGGGGTTACACTGAAGCTTTCTTT	CASTIRGYTEAFF
-	TRBV9	-	TRBJ2-3	TGTGCCAGCAGCGTAGTACCACAGCGGCCAGATACGCAGTATTTT	CASSVVPQRPDTQYF
-	TRBV15	-	TRBJ1-6	TGTGCCACCAGCGCGACGGCTAATAATTCACCCCTCCACTTT	CATSATANNSPLHF
-	TRBV20-1	many	TRBJ2-1	TGCAGTGCTAGTTTTCGGGGCCCTTACAATGAGCAGTTCTTC	CSASFRGPYNEQFF
TRBD2	TRBV2	many	TRBJ2-3	TGTGCCAGCAGTGGAAGTTCCGGGGGGGCCCCTTATACGCAGTATTTT	CASSGSSGGAPYTQYF
TRBD1	TRBV12-3/TRBV12-4	many	TRBJ1-2	TGTGCCAGCAGTCGAGCTCGGACAGGGCACTATGGCTACACCTTC	CASSRARTGHYGYTF
TRBD2	TRBV4-2	-	TRBJ2-5	TGTGCCAGCAGCCCCCTAGCGGGGGCCAGGGGGACCCAGTACTTC	CASSPLAGARGTQYF
-	TRBV20-1	-	TRBJ2-6	TGCAGTGCTAGACCCATCTCTGGGGCCAACGTCCTGACTTTC	CSARPISGANVLTF
TRBD2	TRBV6-2/TRBV6-3	many	TRBJ2-3	TGTGCCAGCAACCACCTGGGGCTAGCGGGTGGAGATACGCAGTATTTT	CASNHLGLAGGDTQYF
TRBD2	TRBV5-1	few	TRBJ2-1	TGCGCCAGCAGCAAAAACCAAGGACTAGCGGGGGTCCATGAGCAGTTCTTC	CASSKNQGLAGVHEQFF
-	TRBV5-6	many	TRBJ1-2	TGTGCCAGCAGCTTGCCGGGACGGATCTATGGCTACACCTTC	CASSLPGRIYGYTF
TRBD1	TRBV5-1	many	TRBJ2-1	TGCGCCAGCAGCTTGATCTCTCCAGGGGGCGATTACAATGAGCAGTTCTTC	CASSLISPGGDYNEQFF
-	TRBV27	few	TRBJ2-7	TGTGCCAGCAGTTTATCCCTCGGGGACACCCCCTACGAGCAGTACTTC	CASSLSLGDTPYEQYF
TRBD1	TRBV5-1	many	TRBJ2-7	TGCGCCAGCAGCTTGGAGGGACAGGGTCTCTACGAGCAGTACTTC	CASSLEGQGLYEQYF
-	TRBV18	many	TRBJ2-5	TGTGCCAGCTCACCATCGAGCCAGGTGGAGACCCAGTACTTC	CASSPSSQVETQYF
TRBD2	TRBV20-1	many	TRBJ2-5	TGCAGTGCTGAGGGGGGACTAGCGGGAACTGGGGGAGAGACCCAGTACTTC	CSAEGGLAGTGGETQYF
TRBD2	TRBV29-1	few	TRBJ2-5	TGCAGCGTCTCACTAGGACTAGCGGGGGTAGAGACCCAGTACTTC	CSVSLGLAGVETQYF
TRBD1	TRBV4-1	-	TRBJ2-1	TGCGCCAGCAGCCAAACAGGACAGGGTTTCAGTAATGAGCAGTTCTTC	CASSQTGQGFSNEQFF
-	TRBV2	few	TRBJ1-4	TGTGCCAGCAGTGATCCAAGGGGGTCTAATGAAAAACTGTTTTTT	CASSDPRGSNEKLFF
TRBD1	TRBV19	few	TRBJ2-7	TGTGCCAGTAGTCGATTGGGACAGCCGTCCTACGAGCAGTACTTC	CASSRLGQPSYEQYF
-	TRBV18	many	TRBJ1-2	TGTGCCAGCAGCCCTGACCCTAACTATGGCTACACCTTC	CASSPDPNYGYTF
-	TRBV27	few	TRBJ1-1	TGTGCCAGCAGTCCGTGGGACTCCTTGAACACTGAAGCTTTCTTT	CASSPWDSLNTEAFF
-	TRBV5-5	-	TRBJ1-5	TGTGCCAGCAGCTTGGTCCCGGAATATAGCAATCAGCCCCAGCATTTT	CASSLVPEYSNQPQHF
-	TRBV4-1	-	TRBJ2-2	TGCGCCAGCAGTTCCGGCGGGGTCCCGGTCACCGGGGAGCTGTTTTTT	CASSSGGVPVTGELFF
TRBD1	TRBV7-9	-	TRBJ1-1	TGTGCCAGCAGTTCTCAACAGGGGGTGAACACTGAAGCTTTCTTT	CASSSQQGVNTEAFF
-	TRBV6-1	-	TRBJ2-6	TGTGCCAGCAGTGTTCTGATGGGGGTCGGGGCCAACGTCCTGACTTTC	CASSVLMGVGANVLTF
TRBD1	TRBV5-6	many	TRBJ1-2	TGTGCCAGCAGCTCGCCGGGACAGGGGGCCGATGGCTACACCTTC	CASSSPGQGADGYTF
-	TRBV7-2	-	TRBJ2-7	TGTGCCAGCAGCTTATCCACTCCATTGTCTGAGCAGTACTTC	CASSLSTPLSEQYF
TRBD1	TRBV11-2	few	TRBJ2-7	TGTGCCAGCAGCTCCCCCGGACAGGTGTCCTACGAGCAGTACTTC	CASSSPGQVSYEQYF